The 26 T cell receptor beta chains below all came from one sample that was sequenced in a study of regulatory T cells in long-lasting Graves disease. The TCR beta library used iRepertoire HTBI primers with Arm-PCR amplification of CDR3. TCRdb re-called the multiplex PCR reads through MiXCR, storing one row per CDR3 protein. This sample carries roughly 360,000 distinct CDR3 sequences, less than 30% of them seen once, and the ten largest clones take around 30%. Noted time point: persistent/refractory GD, antithyroid drugs over 5 years with positive TRAb. RNA extracted from PBMCs served as the sequencing template. The starting material was peripheral blood mononuclear cells (PBMCs), obtained when the disease was refractory, from a patient treated with antithyroid drugs. All receptors derive from a woman in her thirties or forties with Graves disease.

V usage is TRBV6-2 or TRBV6-3 and J usage is TRBJ2-1; D gene ambiguous. This CDR3 has 15 residues. Trimming removed 7 bases from V and 1 base from J, with 14 bases in between. In germline, CDR1 is MNHEY, CDR2 SVGEGT. This chain's CDR3 is CASTSWRISYNEQFF. The DNA of the CDR3 is TGTGCCAGCACCTCTTGGCGTATATCCTACAATGAGCAGTTCTTC.

This clonotype was counted a few times. The V call is TRBV28, the J call TRBJ2-1; TRBD2 matches at 9 bases. The germline gives CDR1 MDHEN, CDR2 SYDVKM. This CDR3 has 16 amino acids. The V segment lost 2 bases and the J segment 6 bases; nucleotides outside the gene matches: 8. For the CDR3, the DNA is TGTGCCAGCAGTTTAGCGGGAGGGGATCCACGCAATGAGCAGTTCTTC. Translated, it gives CASSLAGGDPRNEQFF.

This clonotype was counted a few times. The J gene is TRBJ2-7, the V gene TRBV12-3 or TRBV12-4, with TRBD2 identical over 10 bases. Unmatched junction bases numbered 4, after V lost 3 bases and J lost 5 bases. There are 14 residues in the CDR3. CDR3 sequence: CASSFGTSANEQYF. In DNA, the CDR3 is TGTGCCAGCAGTTTTGGGACTAGCGCGAACGAGCAGTACTTC.

This clonotype was picked up a small number of times. The chain is built from TRBV3-1 and TRBJ1-1, with a tentative D call TRBD1 (6 bases). The germline V and J ends were trimmed by 3 bases and 8 bases, with 22 bases remaining between them. The CDR3 has 16 residues. CDR1 and CDR2 (germline): LGHDT, YNNKEL (reference sequence). In DNA, the CDR3 is TGTGCCAGCAGCCACCATACAGGGACCTATTATCTGGAAGCTTTCTTT. Its translation: CASSHHTGTYYLEAFF.

Many counts were recorded for this clonotype. The chain combines TRBV28 with TRBJ1-4; a possible D gene is TRBD1 (5 bases). This CDR3 spans 15 amino acids. CDR1 and CDR2 from the germline V gene are MDHEN and SYDVKM. The germline V and J ends were trimmed by 6 bases and 8 bases, with 19 bases remaining between them. The CDR3 loop reads CASSDPGTSREKLFF. CDR3 in DNA: TGTGCCAGCAGCGACCCCGGGACGTCTAGGGAAAAACTGTTTTTT.

Note on this clonotype: A much larger clone is a single base away; this may be a read error. The rearrangement uses TRBV28 and TRBJ2-7; D may be TRBD2 (6 bases). CDR3 length: 16 amino acids. The germline gives CDR1 MDHEN, CDR2 SYDVKM. The CDR3: CAGSSPLATISDGQYF. The CDR3 DNA reads TGTGCCGGCAGCTCCCCCCTAGCGACGATTAGTGACGGGCAGTACTTC.

This clonotype was seen at least ten times. CDR3 DNA sequence: TGTGCCAGCAACCCGATGGCGGGACTAGCCTACGAGCAGTACTTC. Protein: CASNPMAGLAYEQYF. The rearrangement links TRBV2 to TRBJ2-7; the match to TRBD2 covers 8 bases. CDR1 SNHLY and CDR2 FYNNEI come from the germline V gene. The CDR3 is 15 residues long. Losses at the gene ends were 7 bases for V and 2 bases for J; bases not matched to a gene: 10.

Here the CDR3 DNA reads TGTGCCAGCAGCTCCTCTTTTAGCGGGTCAAGCACAGATACGCAGTATTTT. Its protein product is CASSSSFSGSSTDTQYF. The chain has TRBV7-8 and TRBJ2-3; 7 positions match TRBD2. Germline V CDR1 and CDR2: SGHVS, FQNEAQ. V lost 4 bases and J lost 0; bases outside the gene matches: 10. This CDR3 is 17 amino acids long.

This clonotype occurred many times. The chain combines TRBV28 with TRBJ2-7; 10 bases map to TRBD1. The CDR3 is made up of 18 amino acids. J lost 4 bases, V lost 3 bases, and 15 bases had no gene match. Germline values: CDR1 MDHEN, CDR2 SYDVKM. The CDR3 nucleotides are TGTGCCAGCAGTTTGTGGGCCCGGGACAGGGGTAATGGATACGAGCAGTACTTC. Translation gives CASSLWARDRGNGYEQYF.

This chain uses TRBV19 with TRBJ1-1; 10 nucleotides agree with TRBD1. The CDR3 has 18 amino acids. With V trimmed by 2 bases and J by 4 bases, 13 bases remained unmatched. Germline CDR1 LNHDA, CDR2 SQIVND (reference sequence). CDR3 protein: CASSILAGTGDVGTEAFF. The CDR3, as DNA: TGTGCCAGTAGTATATTGGCCGGGACAGGGGACGTCGGCACTGAAGCTTTCTTT. Complete variable domain (other parts from reference TRBV19 and TRBJ1-1): DGGITQSPKYLFRKEGQNVTLSCEQNLNHDAMYWYRQDPGQGLRLIYYSQIVNDFQKGDIAEGYSVSREKKESFPLTVTSAQKNPTAFYLCASSILAGTGDVGTEAFFGQGTRLTVV.

The sample holds many counts of this clonotype. This chain uses TRBV27 with TRBJ2-7; TRBD1 is a possible D gene (6 bases). The CDR3 length is 15 residues. Trimming pared 3 bases from V and 4 bases from J, leaving 16 bases between. Per germline, CDR1 MNHEY and CDR2 SMNVEV (reference sequence). CDR3 amino acids: CASSLVHRVGYEQYF. The CDR3 bases are TGTGCCAGCAGTTTGGTACACAGGGTAGGATACGAGCAGTACTTC.

This clonotype was detected many times. This sequence joins TRBV28 and TRBJ1-4; D is perhaps TRBD1 (5 bases). Germline V gene lookup returns CDR1 MDHEN and CDR2 SYDVKM. Deletions cut 8 bases from V and 3 bases from J, with 16 bases between. The CDR3 consists of 15 residues. CDR3 loop: CASRKKRGPNEKLFF. CDR3 coding DNA: TGTGCCAGCCGGAAAAAAAGGGGCCCTAATGAAAAACTGTTTTTT.

This clonotype was observed a few times. Being one base from a much bigger clone, this may be a read error. Here the CDR3 omits its conserved ending phenylalanine or tryptophan, so a read error is the likely source. The gene calls are TRBV12-3 or TRBV12-4 and TRBJ2-5; 8 nucleotides line up with TRBD1. CDR3 length: 14 amino acids. The V and J ends lost 5 bases and 3 bases, in that order; junction bases with no gene match: 5. The CDR3 reads CASSPTGGEETQYL. DNA for the CDR3: TGTGCCAGCAGTCCTACAGGGGGAGAAGAGACCCAGTACCTC.

The V gene is TRBV20-1, the J gene TRBJ2-4; D may be TRBD2 (6 bases). Germline V CDR1 and CDR2: DFQATT, SNEGSKA (reference sequence). V was shortened by 6 bases and J by 7 bases, with 22 bases between the two germline ends. The CDR3 sequence is 15 residues long. CDR3 sequence (DNA): TGCAGTGCCCCCGTTGGCGGGACCGTTGGGAACATTCAGTACTTC. The encoded protein is CSAPVGGTVGNIQYF.

The chain uses TRBV27 and TRBJ2-7; D remains ambiguous. V shed 5 bases and J shed 2 bases, with 13 bases lying between them. The germline V gene has CDR1 MNHEY and CDR2 SMNVEV (reference sequence). The CDR3 has 14 residues. The CDR3 bases are TGTGCCAGCAGTAGGTTGGAGCTCACCTACGAGCAGTACTTC. Protein: CASSRLELTYEQYF.

This clonotype was picked up many times. The rearrangement links TRBV28 to TRBJ2-7, with D possibly TRBD1 on 6 matching bases. Germline V gene data show CDR1 as MDHEN and CDR2 as SYDVKM. Trimming took off 4 bases at V and 4 bases at J, with 11 bases between the two ends. CDR3 length: 13 residues. CDR3 region: CASSYREPYEQYF. CDR3 sequence (DNA): TGTGCCAGCAGTTACAGGGAGCCGTACGAGCAGTACTTC. Together with reference TRBV28 and TRBJ2-7, the CDR3 gives the full variable domain: DVKVTQSSRYLVKRTGEKVFLECVQDMDHENMFWYRQDPGLGLRLIYFSYDVKMKEKGDIPEGYSVSREKKERFSLILESASTNQTSMYLCASSYREPYEQYFGPGTRLTVT.

In its sample, this clonotype was seen many times. The chain employs TRBV11-2 and TRBJ2-5, with 14 positions matching TRBD2. The CDR3 has 17 amino acids. Germline loops: CDR1 SGHAT, CDR2 FQNNGV. V trimming: 5 bases; J trimming: 4 bases; junction bases outside the gene matches: 9. This CDR3 reads CASSPGTSGRLGETQYF. CDR3 in DNA: TGTGCCAGCAGCCCCGGGACTAGCGGGAGATTAGGAGAGACCCAGTACTTC.

This clonotype was detected only a few times. This chain uses TRBV28 with TRBJ1-5; maybe TRBD1 (5 bases). The germline gives CDR1 MDHEN, CDR2 SYDVKM. Trimming shortened V by 5 bases and J by 1 base, and 18 bases separated the two germline ends. The length of the CDR3 is 17 residues. CDR3 sequence (DNA): TGTGCCAGCAGTATGTTTTTTGGGGGGGACAGCAATCAGCCCCAGCATTTT. Amino acid sequence: CASSMFFGGDSNQPQHF.

This clonotype was detected a few times. This chain joins TRBV25-1 and TRBJ2-7, with TRBD2 matching 9 bases. Germline lookup yields CDR1 MGHDK and CDR2 SYGVNS. V trimming: 3 bases; J trimming: 2 bases; junction bases outside the gene matches: 5. CDR3 length equals 15 residues. The CDR3 bases are TGTGCCAGCAGTGAGAGCGGGAGGAAAACCTACGAGCAGTACTTC. This encodes CASSESGRKTYEQYF.

This clonotype was seen repeatedly, ten times or more. The chain carries TRBV20-1 and TRBJ1-1; 7 positions match TRBD1. V was clipped by 2 bases and J by 4 bases; unmatched bases: 1. Germline assignment: CDR1 DFQATT and CDR2 SNEGSKA (reference sequence). CDR3 size: 12 residues. The CDR3 DNA follows: TGCAGTGCTAGAAGACAGGGCACTGAAGCTTTCTTT. Amino acids: CSARRQGTEAFF.

This clonotype occurred many times. V and J are TRBV6-1 and TRBJ1-5; the D is unclear. Germline V gives CDR1 MNHNS, CDR2 SASEGT. This CDR3 region has 13 residues. The V gene lost 1 base and the J gene lost 6 bases, with 7 bases spanning the gap. The CDR3 coding sequence is TGTGCCAGCAGTGAAGAATGGGTTCAGCCCCAGCATTTT. Protein product: CASSEEWVQPQHF.

In its sample, this clonotype was seen a few times. The rearrangement joins TRBV7-2 to TRBJ2-7; 7 bases fit TRBD2. J lost 5 bases, V lost 5 bases, and 9 bases had no gene match. From germline, CDR1 is SGHTA and CDR2 FQGNSA. The CDR3 contains 14 residues. Here the CDR3 DNA reads TGTGCCAGCAGCCAACCGACTAGCCCAGACGAGCAGTACTTC. Translated, it gives CASSQPTSPDEQYF.

Comments on this clonotype: This may be a read error, as it is one base from a much larger clone. The V gene is TRBV2, the J gene TRBJ2-4; TRBD2 aligns across 9 bases. The CDR3 is 12 amino acids. Germline V gene sequence: CDR1 SNHLY, CDR2 FYNNEI. The junction had 3 bases not matched to a gene; V was cut back by 5 bases and J by 10 bases. The CDR3 DNA sequence: TGTGCCAGCAGTCAAAGCGGGGGGATTCAGTACTTC. Translation: CASSQSGGIQYF.

At least ten counts were recorded for this clonotype. The chain uses TRBV20-1 and TRBJ2-7, with D maybe TRBD1 (5 bases). This CDR3 region has 11 residues. V dropped 6 bases and J dropped 3 bases, with 9 bases sitting between them. Germline V gene sequence: CDR1 DFQATT, CDR2 SNEGSKA (reference sequence). CDR3 amino acids: CSAPGYYEQYF. In DNA form, the CDR3 reads TGCAGTGCCCCAGGGTACTACGAGCAGTACTTC.

This clonotype was seen only a few times. The CDR3 reads CASRSPGQEIDSTDTQYF. For the CDR3, the DNA is TGTGCCAGCAGAAGCCCGGGACAGGAAATTGATAGCACAGATACGCAGTATTTT. The chain uses TRBV28 and TRBJ2-3; 8 bases agree with TRBD1. V was clipped by 6 bases and J by 0 bases; unmatched bases: 14. CDR3 length: 18 amino acids. Germline V gives CDR1 MDHEN, CDR2 SYDVKM. The full variable domain, completed using reference TRBV28 and TRBJ2-3, is DVKVTQSSRYLVKRTGEKVFLECVQDMDHENMFWYRQDPGLGLRLIYFSYDVKMKEKGDIPEGYSVSREKKERFSLILESASTNQTSMYLCASRSPGQEIDSTDTQYFGPGTRLTVL.

J is TRBJ2-7 and V is TRBV29-1; 7 bases fit TRBD1. After removal of 5 bases from V and 0 bases from J, the junction contained 4 bases not matched to a gene. Germline CDR1 and CDR2: SQVTM and ANQGSEA. The CDR3 is 13 residues long. CDR3 region: CSVWDSRSYEQYF. CDR3 sequence (DNA): TGCAGCGTTTGGGACAGCCGCTCCTACGAGCAGTACTTC.